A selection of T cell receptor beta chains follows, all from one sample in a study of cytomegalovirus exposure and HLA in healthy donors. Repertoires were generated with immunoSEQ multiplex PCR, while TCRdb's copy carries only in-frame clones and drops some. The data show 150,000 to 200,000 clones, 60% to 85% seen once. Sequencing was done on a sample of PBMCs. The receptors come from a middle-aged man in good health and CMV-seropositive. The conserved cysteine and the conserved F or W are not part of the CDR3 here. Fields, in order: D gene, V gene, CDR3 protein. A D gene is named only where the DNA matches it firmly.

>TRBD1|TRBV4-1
ASSQGTGGIGYT
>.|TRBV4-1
ASSQAPGMGEQY
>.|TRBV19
ASSIGERYGYT
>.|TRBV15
ATSRDLASSGNTIY
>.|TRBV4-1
ASSFRHGNYEQY
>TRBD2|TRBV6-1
ASSEVTPGLKY
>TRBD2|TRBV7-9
ASSPDSSAGGWTTDTQY
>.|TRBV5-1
ASSTDSSNQPQH
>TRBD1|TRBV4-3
ASSQGGTGLYGYT
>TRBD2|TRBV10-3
AISDWGGTGELF
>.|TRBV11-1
ASSSGVRSYEQY
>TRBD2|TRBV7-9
ASSLGSLAGAETQY
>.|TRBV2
ASTLGQTNTEAF
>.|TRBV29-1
SARQGGGNIQY
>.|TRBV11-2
ASSLRHTNTGELF
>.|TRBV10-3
AISESKMKDSGTEAF
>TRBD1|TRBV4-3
ASSQGQGPEQKLF
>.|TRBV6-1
AISEFGGINYGYT
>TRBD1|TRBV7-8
ASSLDRGQNYGYT
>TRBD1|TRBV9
ASSVAGGNEKLF
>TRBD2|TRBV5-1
ASSLELAGATGELF
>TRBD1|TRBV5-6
ASSLRTGRWPSNQPQH
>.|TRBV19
ASSIDYSYNSPLH
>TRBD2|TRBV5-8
ASSERGGSYNEQF
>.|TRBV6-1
ASSRYGEQF
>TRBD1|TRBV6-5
ASSYRQGAHYEQY
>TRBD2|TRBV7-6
ASSRTSWAPYYNEQF
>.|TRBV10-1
ASSLYNEQF
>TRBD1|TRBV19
ASTPRDRVFGYT
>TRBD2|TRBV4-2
ASSQRGLAGYNEQF
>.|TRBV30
AWGLSHEKLF
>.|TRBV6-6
ASSSDPRGTEAF
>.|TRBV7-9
ASSSPPLRDKNIQY
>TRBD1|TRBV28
ASSSRDRGVGYT
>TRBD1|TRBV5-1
ASSQGQGGSQPQH
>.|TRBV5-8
ASSLWGLQGNTDTQY
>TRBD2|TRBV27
ASSEGLAGRNTQY
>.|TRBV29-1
SVVSQEETQY
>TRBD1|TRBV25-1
ASSAQGQGVQPQH
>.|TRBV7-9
ASSLGLGGVYGYT
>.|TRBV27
ASSLLKGYGYT
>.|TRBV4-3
ASSQDTGVANTEAF
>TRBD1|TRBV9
ASSVERGPYGYT
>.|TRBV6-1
ASRGHANTGELF
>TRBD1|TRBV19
ASRPTGYNYGYT
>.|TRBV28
ASSLLAQGYQETQY
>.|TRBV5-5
ASSPPGGEAF
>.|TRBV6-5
ASSYSTEEAF